This note documents a single T cell receptor beta chain sequence. Its antigen remains unknown. The time point was: patch test 3, about 24 weeks after DPC sensitization. The treatment: therapeutic diphenylcyclopropenone sensitization with weekly scalp DPC. This entry belongs to a study of human T cells and chemical hapten exposure. At the level of the study: Sensitization applied 2% DPC to approximately 2 cm by approximately 2 cm of upper inner arm skin.

The CDR3 is 13 residues long. V gave up 4 bases and J gave up 0 bases, with 7 bases separating them. Germline loops: CDR1 SGHRS, CDR2 YFSETQ. TCRdb passed the RACE reads through MiXCR, listing each CDR3 protein once. The table has about 160,000 distinct CDR3 sequences, 28% seen once. Findings and limits, study-wide: Alopecia affected the donors, so their immune response may differ from healthy people's.

This sample comprised whole blood, obtained in connection with sensitization to the hapten diphenylcyclopropenone (DPC). The chain recombines TRBV5-1 with TRBJ1-1; D ambiguous. The sequence derives from a woman aged 18-30 years with alopecia areata. Some clones in this sample may be carry-over from other donors' samples. The CDR3 DNA is TGCGCCAGCAGCGCCTTTATGAACACTGAAGCTTTCTTT. Encoded protein: CASSAFMNTEAFF.